The 6 T cell receptor beta chains below were found in one sample sequenced in a study of T cells in women clearing cervical HPV infection. Here immunoSEQ multiplex PCR was the method, and the copy in TCRdb shows in-frame clones only, minus some. The table lists about 48,000 clones. Source material: blood buffy coat. The receptors come from a woman between 18 and 70 years old with a cervical HPV16 infection that either progressed to CIN3+ or cleared (not recorded which).

A remark on this clone: The CDR3 end falls 3 residues outside the read, so it is completed with the germline J gene. The chain uses TRBV20-1 and TRBJ2-3; 9 nucleotides agree with TRBD2. V lost 1 base and J lost 0; bases outside the gene matches: 2. The CDR3 extends over 15 amino acids. The germline V gene has CDR1 DFQATT and CDR2 SNEGSKA (reference sequence). The CDR3 is CSARGGLASTDTQYF. The CDR3 bases that were read are TGCAGTGCTAGAGGGGGACTAGCCAGCACAGATACG.

In regard to this clone: Read sequence stops 3 residues before the CDR3 end, and the germline J gene provides the missing end. The J gene is TRBJ2-7, the V gene TRBV18, with D tentatively TRBD2 (5 bases). Germline V lookup: CDR1 KGHSH, CDR2 LQKENI. Trimming stripped 4 bases from V and 5 bases from J, with 12 bases between. This CDR3 contains 13 residues. CDR3 DNA (partial): TGTGCCAGCTCACTGGGTACCGGGGACGAG. Protein: CASSLGTGDE. The complete CDR3 sequence is CASSLGTGDEQYF.

As regards this clone: The missing CDR3 end, 3 residues past where the read stops, is filled in from the germline J gene. V and J are TRBV11-2 and TRBJ1-4; 7 bases align to TRBD1. In germline, CDR1 is SGHAT, CDR2 FQNNGV. V shed 2 bases, J shed 5 bases, and the junction held 2 bases outside the gene matches. The CDR3 covers 14 residues. The part of the CDR3 DNA that was read is TGTGCCAGCAGCTTAAACAGGGGAAATGAAAAA. Translated, it gives CASSLNRGNEK. The complete CDR3 protein is CASSLNRGNEKLFF.

Comments on this clone: The read halts 3 residues ahead of the CDR3 end, with the missing end drawn from the germline J gene. The chain uses TRBV7-8 and TRBJ1-1; 8 positions match TRBD1. This CDR3 region has 16 residues. The germline V gene encodes CDR1 SGHVS and CDR2 FQNEAQ. V lost 4 bases and J lost 5; bases outside the gene matches: 12. CDR3 residues: CASSSSGDRFYTEAFF. The sequenced part of the CDR3 DNA is TGTGCCAGCAGCTCGAGCGGGGACAGGTTCTATACTGAA.

Details on this clone: Read sequence stops 3 residues before the CDR3 end, and the germline J gene provides the missing end. The chain links TRBV5-1 to TRBJ2-5; 7 nucleotides match TRBD1. The V gene's germline CDR1 is SGHRS and CDR2 YFSETQ. This CDR3 comprises 12 residues. Losses at the gene ends were 5 bases for V and 5 bases for J; bases not matched to a gene: 3. The sequenced CDR3 bases are TGCGCCAGCAGGGCGACAGGGGAGACC. Translating gives CASRATGET. The whole CDR3 is CASRATGETQYF.

As concerns this clone: The CDR3 end falls 3 residues outside the read, so it is completed with the germline J gene. The chain links TRBV12-5 to TRBJ1-6, with 8 bases matching TRBD1. This CDR3 is 18 amino acids long. In germline, CDR1 is LGHNT, CDR2 FRNRAP. J was trimmed by 10 bases and V by 2 bases; bases with no gene match: 16. The CDR3 spells CASGLTPPKQGGESPLHF. Incomplete CDR3 DNA: TGTGCTAGTGGTTTGACACCTCCAAAACAGGGGGGAGAATCACCC.